The clone carrying this T cell receptor beta chain was seen repeatedly, ten times or more. Its antigen remains unidentified. The CDR3 totals 15 residues. J lost 1 base, V lost 5 bases, and 4 bases had no gene match. From germline, CDR1 is MNHEY and CDR2 SMNVEV (reference sequence). The data were taken from a study of neurological immune-mediated disorders. Study observations and caveats: Among expanded clones, no CDR3 amino acid sequences were shared across subjects, a pattern suggesting private repertoires in all groups. The most TCR clonal expansion was seen in HTLV-1-associated myelopathy, and the least was seen in multiple sclerosis, which fell below healthy controls.

The authors made cDNA by 5'RACE with 10-nucleotide random UMIs. TCRdb re-called the 5' RACE reads with MiXCR, one entry per CDR3 protein. The sample has 44,000 or so distinct CDR3 sequences, 6% to 7% seen once; the top ten hold about 0.57%. The sorted-subset TCR libraries were prepared using 1 million CD4+ or CD8+ T cells as the starting material. The rearrangement uses TRBV27 and TRBJ2-1, with 8 bases identical to TRBD1. The sequencing input was CD4+ T cells from blood. This sequence was found in a woman in her thirties or forties in good health. The CDR3 loop reads CASSPDRGSYNEQFF. The CDR3 bases are TGTGCCAGCAGTCCCGACAGGGGTTCCTACAATGAGCAGTTCTTC.